The rows below give T cell receptor beta chains drawn from one sample of a study of Graves' ophthalmopathy and Graves' hyperthyroidism. TCRdb recomputed calls from the multiplex PCR reads with MiXCR, one row per CDR3 protein. The data hold hundreds of thousands of distinct CDR3 sequences, with 35% to 50% observed a single time. Material: peripheral blood. The source of these receptors is an adult man with Graves' ophthalmopathy. CDR3s include the opening cysteine and the closing phenylalanine or tryptophan. D genes are given only for firm matches. The size of a clone is reported for some rows only, either as once, few or many, or as a class for expanded clones.

>TRBJ1-5|many|TRBV12-3/TRBV12-4|NA
CASSLRDIRQPQHF
TGTGCCAGCAGTCTCAGGGACATACGTCAGCCCCAGCATTTT
>TRBJ2-7|many|TRBV5-6|TRBD2
CASSRSSGSFYEQYF
TGTGCCAGCAGCAGAAGTAGCGGGAGTTTCTACGAGCAGTACTTC
>TRBJ1-2|once|TRBV29-1|NA
CSVEVGGSGNTF
TGCAGCGTTGAAGTGGGGGGCTCTGGAAACACCTTC
>TRBJ1-1|few|TRBV7-3|TRBD1
CASSPRTGFLTEAFF
TGTGCCAGCAGCCCTCGGACAGGGTTTCTCACTGAAGCTTTCTTT
>TRBJ2-7|NA|TRBV29-1|TRBD2
CSVDGLAGVSYEQYF
TGCAGCGTGGATGGACTAGCGGGAGTATCCTACGAGCAGTACTTC
>TRBJ1-2|NA|TRBV29-1|NA
CSVATGAKGYTF
TGCAGCGTCGCAACGGGGGCGAAAGGCTACACCTTC
>TRBJ1-2|few|TRBV4-2|NA
CASSQEGPNYGYTF
TGTGCCAGCAGCCAAGAGGGCCCTAACTATGGCTACACCTTC
>TRBJ2-5|NA|TRBV7-9|NA
CASSLARAETQYF
TGTGCCAGCAGCTTAGCCAGGGCGGAGACCCAGTACTTC
>TRBJ2-5|many|TRBV4-2|NA
CASSQDGGRETQYF
TGTGCCAGCAGCCAAGATGGGGGGCGAGAGACCCAGTACTTC
>TRBJ1-1|many|TRBV19|NA
CASSDTVNTEAFF
TGTGCCAGTAGTGACACAGTGAACACTGAAGCTTTCTTT
>TRBJ1-2|many|TRBV5-8|NA
CASSRADYGYTF
TGTGCCAGCAGCAGGGCGGACTATGGCTACACCTTC
>TRBJ2-2|many|TRBV2|NA
CASSPGPTNTGELFF
TGTGCCAGCAGTCCGGGGCCAACGAACACCGGGGAGCTGTTTTTT
>TRBJ2-2|many|TRBV7-9|TRBD2
CASSMGLAGNTGELFF
TGTGCCAGCAGCATGGGACTAGCGGGCAACACCGGGGAGCTGTTTTTT
>TRBJ2-3|NA|TRBV5-5|TRBD2
CASSSQREQADTQYF
TGTGCCAGCAGCAGTCAGCGGGAGCAGGCAGATACGCAGTATTTT
>TRBJ2-6|NA|TRBV20-1|TRBD2
CSAREGLAGGQGANVLTF
TGCAGTGCTAGAGAGGGACTAGCGGGGGGCCAAGGGGCCAACGTCCTGACTTTC
>TRBJ2-7|NA|TRBV30|NA
CAWSLRAGYEQYF
TGTGCCTGGAGTTTACGGGCTGGGTACGAGCAGTACTTC
>TRBJ1-5|many|TRBV7-8|TRBD1
CASSAQGQGWGQPQHF
TGTGCCAGCAGCGCGCAGGGACAGGGGTGGGGTCAGCCCCAGCATTTT
>TRBJ1-1|many|TRBV7-9|NA
CASSLSRGLATEAFF
TGTGCCAGCAGCTTAAGCCGGGGCCTGGCCACTGAAGCTTTCTTT
>TRBJ1-6|many|TRBV6-5|NA
CASSGPREFSYNSPLHF
TGTGCCAGCAGTGGCCCCAGGGAATTCTCCTATAATTCACCCCTCCACTTT
>TRBJ2-3|NA|TRBV2|TRBD2
CASSPSGSGTDTQYF
TGTGCCAGCAGCCCTAGCGGAAGCGGCACAGATACGCAGTATTTT
>TRBJ2-7|NA|TRBV10-1|TRBD1
CASSEFWTGGRYEQYF
TGCGCCAGCAGTGAGTTCTGGACAGGGGGAAGGTACGAGCAGTACTTC
>TRBJ2-7|NA|TRBV27|NA
CASSLSQGGEQYF
TGTGCCAGCAGTTTATCACAGGGAGGCGAGCAGTACTTC
>TRBJ1-3|NA|TRBV2|NA
CASSWSGNTIYF
TGTGCCAGCAGTTGGTCTGGGAACACCATATATTTT
>TRBJ1-5|many|TRBV20-1|TRBD1
CSARDSQGAQFQSQHF
TGCAGTGCTAGAGATTCACAGGGGGCTCAGTTTCAGTCCCAGCATTTT
>TRBJ1-2|many|TRBV6-6|NA
CASSASRAGYTF
TGTGCCAGCAGCGCTAGCAGGGCTGGCTACACCTTC
>TRBJ2-5|few|TRBV27|NA
CASSGSGWQETQYF
TGTGCCAGCAGTGGGTCCGGTTGGCAAGAGACCCAGTACTTC
>TRBJ1-5|once|TRBV5-6|NA
CASSADAPTVYSNQPQHF
TGTGCCAGCAGCGCAGACGCCCCGACAGTCTATAGCAATCAGCCCCAGCATTTT
>TRBJ2-5|NA|TRBV20-1|TRBD2
CSADSGARETQYF
TGCAGTGCTGATAGCGGGGCCCGCGAGACCCAGTACTTC
>TRBJ1-5|NA|TRBV15|TRBD1
CATTGTGGIQPQHF
TGTGCCACCACAGGGACAGGGGGCATACAGCCCCAGCATTTT
>TRBJ1-1|NA|TRBV7-9|NA
CASSLGAGGNTEAFF
TGTGCCAGCAGCTTAGGGGCCGGAGGAAACACTGAAGCTTTCTTT
>TRBJ1-3|NA|TRBV20-1|NA
CSARVGHLSSGNTIYF
TGCAGTGCTAGAGTAGGGCATTTAAGCTCTGGAAACACCATATATTTT
>TRBJ1-2|NA|TRBV10-3|NA
CASSLADGYYGYTF
TGTGCCAGCAGTTTAGCTGACGGATACTATGGCTACACCTTC
>TRBJ2-3|many|TRBV25-1|NA
CASSEGWDTQYF
TGTGCCAGCAGTGAAGGGTGGGATACGCAGTATTTT
>TRBJ2-5|NA|TRBV10-3|NA
CAIRDTGSEETQYF
TGTGCCATCAGGGACACAGGGTCAGAAGAGACCCAGTACTTC
>TRBJ2-7|many|TRBV10-3|NA
CASSYSPTGSYEQYF
TGTGCCAGCAGTTACTCCCCGACTGGGTCCTACGAGCAGTACTTC
>TRBJ1-4|NA|TRBV6-6|NA
CASTGRDEKLFF
TGTGCCAGTACAGGGAGGGATGAAAAACTGTTTTTT
>TRBJ1-5|many|TRBV12-3/TRBV12-4|NA
CASSGDGGQPQHF
TGTGCCAGCTCGGGAGATGGGGGGCAGCCCCAGCATTTT
>TRBJ2-7|once|TRBV29-1|TRBD1
CAFRDRGYEQYF
TGTGCCTTCCGGGACAGGGGTTATGAGCAGTACTTC